One and the same sample provided the 26 T cell receptor beta chains below, sequenced in a study of shared clonotypes between healthy human individuals. The assay was immunoSEQ multiplex PCR, and TCRdb's table has in-frame clones only and misses some. The sample includes more than 400,000 clones, over 70% seen only once; the top ten take 9.5% to 15%. Sequencing was carried out using PBMCs. The receptors come from a middle-aged woman in good health. Some clones in this sample may be carry-over from other donors' samples.

About this clone: A far larger clone is off by one base, so a read error is likely. This sample includes further DNA sequences coding for the same CDR3. The V and J genes are TRBV29-1 and TRBJ2-7, with D possibly matching TRBD2 (5 bases). The CDR3 spans 10 residues. Germline values: CDR1 SQVTM, CDR2 ANQGSEA. The CDR3 spells CSVTEYEQYF. In nucleotides, the CDR3 is TGTAGCGTAACAGAGTACGAGCAGTACTTC.

On this clone: This likely traces to a read error, being one base from a far larger clone. Other DNA sequences in the sample encode the same CDR3. The rearrangement uses TRBV25-1 and TRBJ1-6, with D unclear. Per germline, CDR1 MGHDK and CDR2 SYGVNS. V lost 5 bases, J lost 13 bases, and 12 bases lay in between. The CDR3 is 12 residues long. CDR3 in DNA: TGTGCCAGCAGTATATACGGCTCGCCCCTCCACTTT. Translating it yields CASSIYGSPLHF.

This rearrangement joins TRBV7-9 to TRBJ1-1, with D hard to call. Germline assignment: CDR1 SEHNR and CDR2 FQNEAQ (reference sequence). V lost 5 bases and J 0 bases, leaving 10 bases between the germline ends. This CDR3 is 14 amino acids long. CDR3 loop: CASSAAGMNTEAFF. In DNA form, the CDR3 reads TGTGCCAGCAGCGCGGCGGGGATGAACACTGAAGCTTTCTTT.

A word on this clone: This is likely an artifact of a read error, given a far larger clone one base away. Other DNA sequences in this specimen translate into the identical CDR3. The rearrangement uses TRBV4-2 and TRBJ2-6, with a possible D match to TRBD1 (5 bases). Per germline, CDR1 LGHNA and CDR2 YNFKEQ. The CDR3 sequence is 16 residues long. The CDR3 loop is CASSQDQSSGANVLTF. The CDR3 DNA follows: TGTGCCAGCAGCCAAGATCAGAGCTCTGGGGCCAACGTACTGACTTTC.

Concerning this clone: With a far larger clone one base away, a read error is the likely cause. This sample includes further DNA sequences coding for the same CDR3. The chain has TRBV5-1 and TRBJ2-2; the D gene is possibly TRBD2 (6 bases). From germline, CDR1 is SGHRS and CDR2 YFSETQ. The CDR3 runs 16 residues. V lost 4 bases and J lost 3, with 16 bases in between. Here the CDR3 DNA reads TGCGCCAGCAGCCCTTCCCCCGGGGGTGACACCGGGGAGCTGTTTTTT. This translates into CASSPSPGGDTGELFF.

On this clone itself: The likely explanation is a read error, given a far larger clone one base away. The chain has TRBV29-1 and TRBJ2-2, with TRBD2 matching 10 bases. The CDR3 sequence is 16 residues long. CDR1 SQVTM and CDR2 ANQGSEA come from the germline V gene. Written as DNA, the CDR3 is TGCAACGTTGGGGCTAGCGGGAGCCTCTTGTCCGGGGAGCTGTTTTTT. Translated: CNVGASGSLLSGELFF.

The V gene is TRBV12-1, the J gene TRBJ2-7; the D call TRBD2 from the table was never checked on the DNA. TRBV12-1 is shown as a pseudogene. The CDR3 totals 14 residues. The CDR3 is CASSSLAGAYEQYF. The CDR3 DNA sequence: TGTGCCAGCAGCTCCTTAGCGGGGGCCTACGAGCAGTACTTC.

The chain recombines TRBV11-2 with TRBJ2-7; a weak D match, TRBD2 (7 bases). Per the germline V gene, CDR1 is SGHAT and CDR2 is FQNNGV. V was trimmed by 5 bases and J by 1 base, leaving 21 bases between them. The CDR3 runs 17 residues. The CDR3 here is CASSPRGAAASSYEQYF. The CDR3 bases are TGTGCCAGCAGCCCCCGGGGGGCAGCGGCCTCGTCCTACGAGCAGTACTTC.

Regarding this clone: The sample holds other DNA sequences that translate to the same CDR3. V is TRBV2 and J is TRBJ2-1; 9 bases fit TRBD2. Per germline, CDR1 SNHLY and CDR2 FYNNEI. Trimming took 8 bases from V and 4 from J; bases not matched to a gene: 0. The CDR3 has 12 residues. Here the CDR3 reads CASLAGYNEQFF. In nucleotides, the CDR3 is TGTGCCAGCCTAGCGGGGTACAATGAGCAGTTCTTC.

This clone was recorded once. This likely reflects a read error, since a far larger clone is one base away. The rearrangement uses TRBV7-9 and TRBJ1-5, with D possibly matching TRBD1 (5 bases). CDR3 size: 14 residues. Germline CDR1 SEHNR, CDR2 FQNEAQ (reference sequence). CDR3 residues: CASSPGDGNKPQHF. The CDR3 DNA follows: TGTGCCAGCAGCCCGGGGGATGGCAATAAGCCCCAGCATTTT.

V usage is TRBV28 and J usage is TRBJ2-7; D not resolved. The germline V and J ends were trimmed by 7 bases and 4 bases, with 14 bases remaining between them. The length of the CDR3 is 13 residues. The germline gives CDR1 MDHEN, CDR2 SYDVKM. In DNA, the CDR3 is TGTGCCAGCATCGGACGGCTAAGGTACGAGCAGTACTTC. Amino acid sequence: CASIGRLRYEQYF. Supplemented by reference TRBV28 and TRBJ2-7, the full variable domain reads DVKVTQSSRYLVKRTGEKVFLECVQDMDHENMFWYRQDPGLGLRLIYFSYDVKMKEKGDIPEGYSVSREKKERFSLILESASTNQTSMYLCASIGRLRYEQYFGPGTRLTVT.

About this clone: A far more abundant clone sits one base away, making this likely a read error. The same CDR3 arises from other DNA sequences in this sample as well. The CDR3 DNA follows: TGTGCCAGCAGTTTCGCAGGAGATCAGCCCCAGCATTTT. Its translation: CASSFAGDQPQHF. The genes are TRBV2 and TRBJ1-5; D not certain. CDR1 and CDR2 (germline): SNHLY, FYNNEI. The CDR3 totals 13 residues. V was shortened by 5 bases and J by 5 bases, with 10 bases between the two germline ends.

This clone is a singleton in its sample. CDR3 residues: CASSPPGRGTDTQYF. CDR3 nucleotide sequence: TGTGCCAGCAGCCCCCCGGGCCGGGGTACAGATACGCAGTATTTT. The rearrangement links TRBV28 to TRBJ2-3; D may be TRBD2 (5 bases). V dropped 6 bases and J dropped 3 bases, with 16 bases sitting between them. Germline CDR1 reads MDHEN; CDR2 reads SYDVKM. The CDR3 is 15 residues long. The full variable domain, its missing parts supplied by reference TRBV28 and TRBJ2-3, is DVKVTQSSRYLVKRTGEKVFLECVQDMDHENMFWYRQDPGLGLRLIYFSYDVKMKEKGDIPEGYSVSREKKERFSLILESASTNQTSMYLCASSPPGRGTDTQYFGPGTRLTVL.

V and J are TRBV6-1 and TRBJ2-4, with D tentatively TRBD2 (6 bases). The CDR3 sequence is 13 residues long. V lost 6 bases and J lost 0, with 6 bases in between. CDR1 and CDR2 from the germline V gene are MNHNS and SASEGT. The CDR3 region has the DNA TGTGCCAGCAGGGGACTAGCCAAAAACATTCAGTACTTC. Protein sequence: CASRGLAKNIQYF.

Note on this clone: Since a far larger clone is one base different, this is likely a read error. V and J are TRBV30 and TRBJ1-2; D unclear. The CDR3 length is 12 residues. The ends were cut back, 1 base at V and 7 bases at J, with 10 bases in the middle. Germline V gene data show CDR1 as GTSNPN and CDR2 as SVGIG (reference sequence). CDR3 bases: TGTGCCTGGAGTGAACCGGCCGGTGGCTACACCTTC. Translation: CAWSEPAGGYTF.

The genes are TRBV7-8 and TRBJ1-2, with TRBD1 matching over 9 bases. The CDR3 has 15 residues. V lost 2 bases, J lost 8 bases, and 9 bases stayed unmatched. The germline gives CDR1 SGHVS, CDR2 FQNEAQ. DNA of the CDR3: TGTGCCAGCAGCTTACTGGGACAGGGTCGAAAGGGCTACACCTTC. Its protein is CASSLLGQGRKGYTF.

Comments on this clone: This likely stems from a read error, as it lies one base from a far larger clone. Other DNA sequences in this specimen translate into the identical CDR3. The chain is built from TRBV19 and TRBJ1-5; 7 bases are a match to TRBD1. The CDR3 runs to 15 residues. Germline lookup yields CDR1 LNHDA and CDR2 SQIVND (reference sequence). This chain's CDR3 is CASSPIRDSNQPQHF. Written as DNA, the CDR3 is TGTGCCAGTAGTCCAATCCGGGACAGCAATCAGCCACAGCATTTT. The full variable domain, rest sourced from reference TRBV19 and TRBJ1-5, is DGGITQSPKYLFRKEGQNVTLSCEQNLNHDAMYWYRQDPGQGLRLIYYSQIVNDFQKGDIAEGYSVSREKKESFPLTVTSAQKNPTAFYLCASSPIRDSNQPQHFGDGTRLSIL.

This chain connects TRBV6-5 to TRBJ1-5, with a tentative D call TRBD1 (5 bases). The CDR3 consists of 15 residues. Germline CDR1 is MNHEY and CDR2 is SVGAGI. The V gene lost 5 bases and the J gene lost 1 base, with 12 bases spanning the gap. The CDR3 sequence is CASSRDGLSNQPQHF. CDR3 DNA: TGTGCCAGCAGTCGGGACGGACTGAGCAATCAGCCCCAGCATTTT.

This clone was seen more than once but under ten times. The V and J genes are TRBV27 and TRBJ1-1; D perhaps matches TRBD1 (6 bases). The CDR3 extends over 15 amino acids. Trimming cost V 2 bases and J 0 bases, with 10 bases left between them. Germline-derived CDR1 and CDR2 are MNHEY and SMNVEV (reference sequence). DNA of the CDR3: TGTGCCAGCAGTTTAATGGGGGCGTTGAACACTGAAGCTTTCTTT. Its translation is CASSLMGALNTEAFF.

The chain has TRBV10-2 and TRBJ2-5; D is perhaps TRBD1 (5 bases). The CDR3 sequence is 13 residues long. With 7 bases removed from V and 3 bases from J, the gap between germline ends came to 12 bases. CDR1 is WSHSY and CDR2 is SAAADI in the germline V gene. DNA for the CDR3: TGCGCCAGCACCGAAAGGGGTGAAGAGACCCAGTACTTC. This sequence encodes CASTERGEETQYF.

On this clone itself: The same CDR3 arises from other DNA sequences in this sample as well. This rearrangement joins TRBV7-2 to TRBJ2-3; D uncertain. CDR1 SGHTA and CDR2 FQGNSA come from the germline V gene. The V and J ends lost 1 base and 3 bases respectively, with 2 bases between them. The CDR3 covers 12 residues. The CDR3 region is CASSLGTDTQYF. As DNA, the CDR3 is TGTGCCAGCAGCTTAGGTACAGATACGCAGTATTTT.

This clone appeared a few times. The chain combines TRBV6-5 with TRBJ2-7; D is unresolved. CDR1 and CDR2 (germline): MNHEY, SVGAGI. Trimming stripped 0 bases from V and 7 bases from J, with 10 bases between. The CDR3 spans 13 residues. This chain's CDR3 is CASSYSGPREQYF. The DNA of the CDR3 is TGTGCCAGCAGTTACTCGGGCCCGCGAGAGCAGTACTTC.

V is TRBV27 and J is TRBJ1-2, with D uncertain. Trimming left V 5 bases short and J 0 bases short, with 7 bases between. Per germline, CDR1 MNHEY and CDR2 SMNVEV (reference sequence). The length of the CDR3 is 13 residues. CDR3 amino acids: CASSPYANYGYTF. The CDR3 nucleotides read TGTGCCAGCAGTCCCTACGCTAACTATGGCTACACCTTC.

This clone came up once. This rearrangement joins TRBV2 to TRBJ1-4, with D unclear. V was shortened by 5 bases and J by 0 bases, with 10 bases between the two germline ends. The germline V gene has CDR1 SNHLY and CDR2 FYNNEI. The CDR3 is 15 residues long. The CDR3 bases are TGTGCCAGCAGTCAGGACGATGCAACTAATGAAAAACTGTTTTTT. It specifies CASSQDDATNEKLFF.

This sequence joins TRBV28 and TRBJ1-1, with TRBD1 matching over 7 bases. Losses at the gene ends were 5 bases for V and 1 base for J; bases not matched to a gene: 7. Looked up from germline, CDR1 is MDHEN and CDR2 is SYDVKM. This CDR3 contains 15 residues. The CDR3 sequence: CASSPTGAKNTEAFF. CDR3 in DNA: TGTGCCAGCAGTCCTACAGGGGCCAAGAACACTGAAGCTTTCTTT. Variable domain in full (rest from reference TRBV28 and TRBJ1-1): DVKVTQSSRYLVKRTGEKVFLECVQDMDHENMFWYRQDPGLGLRLIYFSYDVKMKEKGDIPEGYSVSREKKERFSLILESASTNQTSMYLCASSPTGAKNTEAFFGQGTRLTVV.

The rearrangement links TRBV29-1 to TRBJ1-1, with 11 bases matching TRBD1. V lost 6 bases to trimming and J lost 3 bases; unmatched junction nucleotides: 3. The CDR3 has 13 residues. Germline-derived CDR1 and CDR2 are SQVTM and ANQGSEA. CDR3 loop: CSVAGQGDTEAFF. The CDR3, as DNA: TGCAGCGTAGCGGGACAGGGGGACACTGAAGCTTTCTTT.